This T cell receptor beta chain was recorded in a study of cytomegalovirus exposure and HLA in healthy donors. Study observations and caveats: Diagnosis of cytomegalovirus status made by the classifier reportedly showed high specificity and sensitivity. Clonal expansion, a later analysis showed, was greater in HLA-associated TCR beta chains than in equally common others. A missense DCLRE1C variant was associated with V- and J-gene trimming of TCR beta chains in a later analysis, and an independent cohort replicated the association. Listed as cytomegalovirus-associated were more than 150 TCR beta chains.

Trimming pared 7 bases from V and 0 bases from J, leaving 10 bases between. This CDR3 is 14 amino acids long. Germline V gives CDR1 SNHLY, CDR2 FYNNEI. The PCR ran on 60 Vbeta and 13 Jbeta primers. TCRdb keeps only in-frame clones here, not all; method: immunoSEQ multiplex PCR. The table gives under 200,000 clones; the top ten clones make up about 2.2% of it. A note on this clone: Antigen unknown.

This chain links TRBV2 with TRBJ1-5; D is unclear. Sequenced input: PBMCs. The TCR was taken from a young man in good health and CMV-seronegative. In nucleotides, the CDR3 is TGTGCCAGCACCCTTGCTAATAGCAATCAGCCCCAGCATTTT. Its protein product is CASTLANSNQPQHF.